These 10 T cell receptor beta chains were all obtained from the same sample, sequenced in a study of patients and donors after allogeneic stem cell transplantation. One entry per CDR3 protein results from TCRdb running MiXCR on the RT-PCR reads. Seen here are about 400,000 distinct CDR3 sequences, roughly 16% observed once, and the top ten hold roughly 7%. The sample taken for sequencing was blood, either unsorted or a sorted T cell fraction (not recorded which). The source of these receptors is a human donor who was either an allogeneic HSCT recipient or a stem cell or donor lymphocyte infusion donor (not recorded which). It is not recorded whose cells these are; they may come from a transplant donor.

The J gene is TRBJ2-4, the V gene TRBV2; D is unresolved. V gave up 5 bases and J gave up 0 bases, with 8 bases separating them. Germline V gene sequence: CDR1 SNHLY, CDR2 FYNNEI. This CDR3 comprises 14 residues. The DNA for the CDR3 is TGTGCCAGCAGTATCACCTTAGCCAAAAACATTCAGTACTTC. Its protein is CASSITLAKNIQYF.

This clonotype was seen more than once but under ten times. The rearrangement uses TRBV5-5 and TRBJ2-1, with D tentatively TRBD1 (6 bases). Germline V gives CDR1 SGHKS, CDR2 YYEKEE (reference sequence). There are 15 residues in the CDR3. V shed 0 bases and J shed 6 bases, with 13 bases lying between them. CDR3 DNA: TGTGCCAGCAGCTTGGTGGGACATCTCTTCAATGAGCAGTTCTTC. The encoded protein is CASSLVGHLFNEQFF.

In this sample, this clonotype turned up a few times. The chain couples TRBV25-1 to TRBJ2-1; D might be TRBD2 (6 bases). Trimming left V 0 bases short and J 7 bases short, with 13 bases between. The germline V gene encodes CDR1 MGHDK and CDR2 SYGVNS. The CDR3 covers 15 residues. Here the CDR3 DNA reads TGTGCCAGCAGTGAATACACGGGAGAACTAAATGAGCAGTTCTTC. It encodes CASSEYTGELNEQFF.

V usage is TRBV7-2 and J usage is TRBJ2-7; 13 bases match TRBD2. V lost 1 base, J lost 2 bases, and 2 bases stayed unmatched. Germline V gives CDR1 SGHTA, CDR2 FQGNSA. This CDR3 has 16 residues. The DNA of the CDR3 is TGTGCCAGCAGCTTAGGGGGACTAGCGGGGCCCTACGAGCAGTACTTC. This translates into CASSLGGLAGPYEQYF.

Written as DNA, the CDR3 is TGCGCCAGCAGATTACCTAGCACCGGGGAGCTGTTTTTT. It yields the protein CASRLPSTGELFF. The chain employs TRBV5-1 and TRBJ2-2, with D unclear. This CDR3 is 13 amino acids long. Germline CDR1 reads SGHRS; CDR2 reads YFSETQ. Deletions cut 5 bases from V and 4 bases from J, with 9 bases between.

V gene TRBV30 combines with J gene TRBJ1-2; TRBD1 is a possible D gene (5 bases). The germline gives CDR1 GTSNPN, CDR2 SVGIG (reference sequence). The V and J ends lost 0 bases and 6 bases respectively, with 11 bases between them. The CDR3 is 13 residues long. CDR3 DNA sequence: TGTGCCTGGAGTGTACTGGGGACTGATGGCTACACCTTC. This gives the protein CAWSVLGTDGYTF.

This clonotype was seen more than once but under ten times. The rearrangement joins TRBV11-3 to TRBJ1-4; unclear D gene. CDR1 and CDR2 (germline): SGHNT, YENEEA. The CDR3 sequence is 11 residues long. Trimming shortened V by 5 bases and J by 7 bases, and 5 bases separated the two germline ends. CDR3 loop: CASSVTEKLFF. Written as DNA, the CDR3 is TGTGCCAGCAGCGTGACTGAAAAACTGTTTTTT.

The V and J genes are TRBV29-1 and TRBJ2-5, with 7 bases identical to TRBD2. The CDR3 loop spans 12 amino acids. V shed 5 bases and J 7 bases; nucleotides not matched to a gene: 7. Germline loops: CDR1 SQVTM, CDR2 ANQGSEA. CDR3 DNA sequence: TGCAGCGTTTCCGAATGGGAGGGGACCCAGTACTTC. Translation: CSVSEWEGTQYF.

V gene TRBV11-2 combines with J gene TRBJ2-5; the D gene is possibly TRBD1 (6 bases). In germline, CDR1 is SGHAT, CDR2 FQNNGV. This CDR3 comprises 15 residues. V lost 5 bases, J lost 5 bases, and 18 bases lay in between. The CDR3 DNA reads TGTGCCAGCAGCGTGTCTAAAGGGGGTTTGGAGACCCAGTACTTC. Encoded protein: CASSVSKGGLETQYF.

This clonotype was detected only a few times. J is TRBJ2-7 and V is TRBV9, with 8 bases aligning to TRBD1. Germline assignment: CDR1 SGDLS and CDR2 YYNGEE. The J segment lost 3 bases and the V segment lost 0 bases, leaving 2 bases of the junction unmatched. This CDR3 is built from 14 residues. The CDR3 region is CASSVAGGGYEQYF. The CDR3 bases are TGTGCCAGCAGCGTAGCAGGGGGCGGCTACGAGCAGTACTTC.